Listed here are 30 T cell receptor beta chains from one sample, sequenced in a study of T cell repertoires in aging, cancer and after chemotherapy. Multiplex touch-down PCR with TRB-A/B primers amplified rearranged V-D-J TRB sequences. Via MiXCR, TCRdb re-called the multiplex PCR reads, giving one row per CDR3 protein. The sample shows some 1,300 distinct CDR3 sequences, roughly 21% of them seen only once. The template was genomic DNA from peripheral blood, not RNA. Sequenced: blood. The receptor source for this set is a human donor with a solid tumor.

This clonotype ranks as medium-sized. The chain joins TRBV5-4 to TRBJ1-2; no reliable D call. V lost 2 bases to trimming and J lost 5 bases, with 4 bases between them. Germline CDR1 and CDR2: SGHNT and YYREEE (reference sequence). The CDR3 loop spans 11 amino acids. CDR3 sequence: CASSFYYGYTF. The CDR3 DNA follows: TGTGCCAGCAGCTTTTATTATGGCTACACCTTC.

This clonotype is termed large (0.1 to 1%). The chain combines TRBV30 with TRBJ1-1, with no clear D. CDR3 length equals 13 residues. With 0 bases removed from V and 2 bases from J, the gap between germline ends came to 7 bases. Germline values: CDR1 GTSNPN, CDR2 SVGIG (reference sequence). CDR3 DNA: TGTGCCTGGAGTGTCTTAACTAACACTGAAGCTTTCTTT. Translation: CAWSVLTNTEAFF.

By sample fraction, this clonotype is medium-sized. This chain uses TRBV27 with TRBJ2-1, with a weak D call TRBD2 (5 bases). V lost 6 bases and J lost 6, with 12 bases in between. Germline V gives CDR1 MNHEY, CDR2 SMNVEV (reference sequence). The CDR3 runs to 13 residues. The CDR3 DNA reads TGTGCCAGCAGGGACTCCCCTGGCAATGAGCAGTTCTTC. Its protein is CASRDSPGNEQFF.

This clonotype counts as medium-sized. The chain recombines TRBV19 with TRBJ2-7; 9 bases line up with TRBD1. Germline V gives CDR1 LNHDA, CDR2 SQIVND (reference sequence). The CDR3 runs to 15 residues. The V gene end was trimmed by 3 bases and the J gene end by 3 bases; junction bases not matched to a gene: 6. CDR3 nucleotides: TGTGCCAGTAGTATTCCCGGGACAGGGTACTACGAGCAGTACTTC. Protein product: CASSIPGTGYYEQYF.

By share, this clonotype ranks as medium-sized. V is TRBV5-4 and J is TRBJ1-2; weak D call: TRBD1 (5 bases). Between the trimmed V and J ends, which lost 3 bases and 8 bases, there was a span of 26 bases. This CDR3 contains 17 residues. The germline gives CDR1 SGHNT, CDR2 YYREEE (reference sequence). CDR3 DNA sequence: TGTGCCAGCAGCTCCGCGACTTTGACAGTCTTAAACCGGGGCTACACCTTC. Translating it yields CASSSATLTVLNRGYTF.

This clonotype ranks as medium-sized. The rearrangement joins TRBV20-1 to TRBJ1-1; no clear D. V lost 1 base to trimming and J lost 7 bases, with 7 bases between them. The germline gives CDR1 DFQATT, CDR2 SNEGSKA (reference sequence). The CDR3 has 11 amino acids. CDR3 sequence (DNA): TGCAGTGCTAGAGTGGGGTTTGAAGCTTTCTTT. It specifies CSARVGFEAFF.

Sample share makes this clonotype medium-sized (0.01 to 0.1%). This chain uses TRBV5-4 with TRBJ1-2; the D gene is possibly TRBD1 (5 bases). Germline assignment: CDR1 SGHNT and CDR2 YYREEE (reference sequence). The CDR3 covers 16 residues. The V and J ends lost 0 bases and 2 bases respectively, with 14 bases between them. Here the CDR3 reads CASSLGGAARNYGYTF. Written as DNA, the CDR3 is TGTGCCAGCAGCTTGGGAGGGGCGGCCAGGAACTATGGCTACACCTTC.

Within the sample, this clonotype is medium-sized. The chain employs TRBV24-1 and TRBJ2-3; no clear D gene. V lost 7 bases to trimming and J lost 6 bases, with 13 bases between them. The V gene's germline CDR1 is KGHDR and CDR2 SFDVKD. This CDR3 has 13 amino acids. The CDR3, as DNA: TGTGCCACCAGAAGGGATGTCAGGGATACGCAGTATTTT. Its protein product is CATRRDVRDTQYF.

The V and J genes are TRBV7-9 and TRBJ1-1; no clear D gene. Germline V gene data show CDR1 as SEHNR and CDR2 as FQNEAQ (reference sequence). This CDR3 contains 14 residues. The germline V and J ends were trimmed by 2 bases and 1 base, with 8 bases remaining between them. The CDR3 reads CASSLNPPNTEAFF. The CDR3 bases are TGTGCCAGCAGCTTAAACCCACCGAACACTGAAGCTTTCTTT.

This clonotype has more than one count but fewer than ten. V gene TRBV20-1 combines with J gene TRBJ1-1, with 12 bases identical to TRBD1. The ends lost 3 bases at V and 4 bases at J; junction bases unmatched: 6. Looked up from germline, CDR1 is DFQATT and CDR2 is SNEGSKA (reference sequence). There are 15 residues in the CDR3. CDR3 sequence (DNA): TGCAGTGCTAGGCCCGGGACAGGGGGCCGCACTGAAGCTTTCTTT. Its protein is CSARPGTGGRTEAFF.

This clonotype is judged medium-sized. The chain has TRBV20-1 and TRBJ2-2; D uncertain. Looked up from germline, CDR1 is DFQATT and CDR2 is SNEGSKA (reference sequence). Trimming cost V 5 bases and J 0 bases, with 10 bases left between them. The CDR3 is 14 amino acids. CDR3 in amino acids: CSAWFDPNTGELFF. In DNA, the CDR3 is TGCAGTGCTTGGTTCGATCCGAACACCGGGGAGCTGTTTTTT.

This clonotype is labeled as medium-sized. The chain links TRBV4-3 to TRBJ1-1; D remains unclear. V was cut by 0 bases and J by 4 bases, with 12 bases left in between. Germline V lookup: CDR1 LGHNA, CDR2 YSLEER. This CDR3 contains 15 residues. CDR3 sequence: CASSQDREEATEAFF. CDR3 DNA: TGCGCCAGCAGCCAAGATAGGGAGGAGGCCACTGAAGCTTTCTTT.

V usage is TRBV12-3 or TRBV12-4 and J usage is TRBJ2-1; D is tentatively TRBD1 or TRBD2 (6 bases each). Trimming shortened V by 5 bases and J by 4 bases, and 24 bases separated the two germline ends. CDR3 length: 18 amino acids. The CDR3: CASSEGGSRPGRYNEQFF. CDR3 DNA: TGTGCCAGCAGTGAAGGGGGATCGCGGCCAGGGAGGTACAATGAGCAGTTCTTC.

This clonotype rates as medium-sized. This chain links TRBV27 with TRBJ1-6; no clear D gene. The CDR3 consists of 14 residues. Looked up from germline, CDR1 is MNHEY and CDR2 is SMNVEV (reference sequence). Trimming stripped 8 bases from V and 6 bases from J, with 14 bases between. CDR3 DNA: TGTGCCAGCTTCACCCCAAGGAGTAATTCACCCCTCCACTTT. This encodes CASFTPRSNSPLHF.

The CDR3 DNA reads as TGTGCCAGCAGCTTAGCGGGGGCCTACAATGAGCAGTTCTTC. It codes for CASSLAGAYNEQFF. This chain joins TRBV13 and TRBJ2-1; D might be TRBD2 (6 bases). V was cut by 1 base and J by 2 bases, with 6 bases left in between. The CDR3 has 14 amino acids. The V gene's germline CDR1 is PRHDT and CDR2 FYEKMQ (reference sequence). Based on the CDR3 plus reference TRBV13 and TRBJ2-1, the full variable domain is AAGVIQSPRHLIKEKRETATLKCYPIPRHDTVYWYQQGPGQDPQFLISFYEKMQSDKGSIPDRFSAQQFSDYHSELNMSSLELGDSALYFCASSLAGAYNEQFFGPGTRLTVL.

Judged by abundance, this clonotype is medium-sized (0.01 to 0.1%). The chain carries TRBV20-1 and TRBJ1-1; D call uncertain. The germline V and J ends were trimmed by 1 base and 1 base, with 4 bases remaining between them. CDR1 is DFQATT and CDR2 is SNEGSKA in the germline V gene (reference sequence). The CDR3 has 12 residues. Here the CDR3 reads CSARGPNTEAFF. The CDR3 DNA follows: TGCAGTGCTAGAGGGCCGAACACTGAAGCTTTCTTT.

This sequence joins TRBV7-9 and TRBJ2-3; D is possibly TRBD1 (5 bases). V shed 0 bases and J shed 8 bases, with 15 bases lying between them. The V gene's germline CDR1 is SEHNR and CDR2 FQNEAQ (reference sequence). The CDR3 has 15 residues. The CDR3 DNA sequence: TGTGCCAGCAGCTTAGCGGGTGGGGCCGCGAGTACGCAGTATTTT. Its translation is CASSLAGGAASTQYF.

This clonotype is medium-sized in the sample. V is TRBV20-1 and J is TRBJ1-1; 11 bases fit TRBD1. Germline lookup yields CDR1 DFQATT and CDR2 SNEGSKA (reference sequence). This CDR3 is 14 amino acids long. The V gene end was trimmed by 3 bases and the J gene end by 5 bases; junction bases not matched to a gene: 5. In DNA form, the CDR3 reads TGCAGTGCTAGGGGGGGACAGGGGGGGACTGAAGCTTTCTTT. Protein sequence: CSARGGQGGTEAFF.

The chain carries TRBV27 and TRBJ2-5; TRBD2 matches at 10 bases. The germline V gene has CDR1 MNHEY and CDR2 SMNVEV (reference sequence). The CDR3 runs to 16 residues. After removal of 5 bases from V and 1 base from J, the junction contained 7 bases not matched to a gene. The CDR3 region is CASSDGLAGVQETQYF. CDR3 sequence (DNA): TGTGCCAGCAGTGATGGCCTAGCGGGGGTCCAAGAGACCCAGTACTTC.

This clonotype is large by share. The genes are TRBV29-1 and TRBJ2-1; 12 bases agree with TRBD2. Germline-derived CDR1 and CDR2 are SQVTM and ANQGSEA. This CDR3 is 14 amino acids long. The V and J ends lost 7 bases and 6 bases, in that order; junction bases with no gene match: 7. The CDR3 coding sequence is TGCAGCGCATCGACTAGCGGGGGACGCAATGAGCAGTTCTTC. It is translated as CSASTSGGRNEQFF.

By share, this clonotype counts as medium-sized. V is TRBV4-3 and J is TRBJ2-1, with D perhaps matching TRBD2 (6 bases). This CDR3 region has 12 residues. The ends were cut back, 4 bases at V and 6 bases at J, with 7 bases in the middle. Germline V gene data show CDR1 as LGHNA and CDR2 as YSLEER. CDR3 loop: CASSPAGNEQFF. The CDR3 DNA is TGCGCCAGCAGCCCAGCGGGCAATGAGCAGTTCTTC.

By share of the sample, this clonotype is medium-sized. This chain uses TRBV4-2 with TRBJ2-5, with D possibly TRBD1 on 6 matching bases. The CDR3 covers 16 residues. Germline loops: CDR1 LGHNA, CDR2 YNFKEQ. Deletions cut 1 base from V and 4 bases from J, with 16 bases between. CDR3 residues: CASSQGGRGPRETQYF. The CDR3 DNA is TGTGCCAGCAGCCAAGGGGGCAGGGGCCCCCGAGAGACCCAGTACTTC.

Sample share makes this clonotype medium-sized. The rearrangement uses TRBV4-3 and TRBJ1-5; no definite D call. Germline CDR1 LGHNA, CDR2 YSLEER. Trimming stripped 0 bases from V and 0 bases from J, with 12 bases between. The CDR3 loop spans 17 amino acids. CDR3: CASSQDARADSNQPQHF. The CDR3 region has the DNA TGCGCCAGCAGCCAAGATGCGAGGGCGGATAGCAATCAGCCCCAGCATTTT.

In this sample, this clonotype is medium-sized. An end of the junction does not agree with germline; a read error may underlie this. The V and J genes are TRBV4-3 and TRBJ1-4, with a tentative D call TRBD1 (5 bases). The germline V gene encodes CDR1 LGHNA and CDR2 YSLEER. CDR3 length equals 14 residues. In nucleotides, the CDR3 is TGTGCCAGCAGCCAAGGGGCCGTTAATGAAAAACTGTTTTTT. Translating gives CASSQGAVNEKLFF.

This clonotype has more than one count but fewer than ten. The chain combines TRBV7-2 with TRBJ2-2; 7 nucleotides agree with TRBD2. The CDR3 is 13 amino acids. The V segment lost 5 bases and the J segment 12 bases; nucleotides outside the gene matches: 9. Germline V lookup: CDR1 SGHTA, CDR2 FQGNSA. The CDR3 here is CASSPALGGKLFF. In nucleotides, the CDR3 is TGTGCCAGCAGCCCCGCTCTGGGGGGGAAGCTGTTTTTT.

This clonotype is categorized as medium-sized. The genes are TRBV12-3 or TRBV12-4 and TRBJ2-6, with D possibly called TRBD1 or TRBD2 (5 bases each). V dropped 4 bases and J dropped 0 bases, with 10 bases sitting between them. The CDR3 has 16 amino acids. The CDR3 spells CASSSSGASGANVLTF. In DNA, the CDR3 is TGTGCCAGCAGTTCTTCCGGGGCCTCTGGGGCCAACGTCCTGACTTTC.

This clonotype was seen a handful of times. The chain carries TRBV7-2 and TRBJ1-5; 8 bases align to TRBD1. V lost 5 bases, J lost 5 bases, and 8 bases stayed unmatched. The CDR3 spans 15 residues. CDR1 SGHTA and CDR2 FQGNSA come from the germline V gene. The CDR3 DNA follows: TGTGCCAGCAGCCCAGAAGGGACAGGCTATCAGCCCCAGCATTTT. Amino acid sequence: CASSPEGTGYQPQHF.

J is TRBJ1-2 and V is TRBV18; D is uncertain. This CDR3 region has 14 residues. Trimming shortened V by 4 bases and J by 2 bases, and 11 bases separated the two germline ends. Germline CDR1 reads KGHSH; CDR2 reads LQKENI. CDR3 region: CASSREGPNYGYTF. The CDR3 DNA reads as TGTGCCAGCTCACGGGAGGGTCCCAACTATGGCTACACCTTC.

This chain joins TRBV2 and TRBJ2-6; possibly TRBD1 for D (5 bases). The V gene's germline CDR1 is SNHLY and CDR2 FYNNEI. This CDR3 is 20 amino acids long. The germline V and J ends were trimmed by 3 bases and 2 bases, with 23 bases remaining between them. CDR3 sequence (DNA): TGTGCCAGCAGTGACTTGGAATCAGGGATCTCCCCCCCTGGGGCCAACGTCCTGACTTTC. Residues: CASSDLESGISPPGANVLTF.

By share, this clonotype ranks as large. The chain couples TRBV20-1 to TRBJ2-1, with 8 nucleotides matching TRBD1. Germline V gives CDR1 DFQATT, CDR2 SNEGSKA (reference sequence). The CDR3 length is 15 residues. CDR3 sequence: CALDYRDRLGNEQFF. In nucleotides, the CDR3 is TGCGCCTTGGACTACCGGGACAGGCTCGGCAATGAGCAGTTCTTC.